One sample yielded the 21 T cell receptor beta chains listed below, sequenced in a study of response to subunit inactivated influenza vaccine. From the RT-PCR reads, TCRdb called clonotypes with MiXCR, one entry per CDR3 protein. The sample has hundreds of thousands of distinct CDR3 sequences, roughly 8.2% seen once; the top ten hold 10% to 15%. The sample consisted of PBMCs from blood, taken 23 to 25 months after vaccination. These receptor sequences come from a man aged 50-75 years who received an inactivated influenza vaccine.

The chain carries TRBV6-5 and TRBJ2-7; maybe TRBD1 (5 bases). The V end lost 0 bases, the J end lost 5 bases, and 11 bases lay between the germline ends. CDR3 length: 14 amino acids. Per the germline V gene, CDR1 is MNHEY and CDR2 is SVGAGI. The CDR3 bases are TGTGCCAGCAGTTACTCGAGCAGGGTAAACGAGCAGTACTTC. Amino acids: CASSYSSRVNEQYF.

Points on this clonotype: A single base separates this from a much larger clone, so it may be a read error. The CDR3 region is CSVEEQWASRETQYF. The DNA of the CDR3 is TGCAGCGTTGAAGAGCAGTGGGCTTCACGAGAGACCCAGTACTTC. The chain carries TRBV29-1 and TRBJ2-5; D not certain. Germline V gives CDR1 SQVTM, CDR2 ANQGSEA. The CDR3 extends over 15 amino acids. Trimming took 0 bases from V and 4 from J, leaving 15 bases between them. Using reference TRBV29-1 and TRBJ2-5 for the parts outside the CDR3, the full variable domain is SAVISQKPSRDICQRGTSLTIQCQVDSQVTMMFWYRQQPGQSLTLIATANQGSEATYESGFVIDKFPISRPNLTFSTLTVSNMSPEDSSIYLCSVEEQWASRETQYFGPGTRLLVL.

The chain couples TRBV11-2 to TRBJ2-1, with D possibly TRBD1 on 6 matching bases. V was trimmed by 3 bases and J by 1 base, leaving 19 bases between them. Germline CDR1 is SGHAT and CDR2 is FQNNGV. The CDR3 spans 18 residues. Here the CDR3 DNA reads TGTGCCAGCAGCTTCACACCCCTCTCGACAGGATCCTACAATGAGCAGTTCTTC. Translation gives CASSFTPLSTGSYNEQFF.

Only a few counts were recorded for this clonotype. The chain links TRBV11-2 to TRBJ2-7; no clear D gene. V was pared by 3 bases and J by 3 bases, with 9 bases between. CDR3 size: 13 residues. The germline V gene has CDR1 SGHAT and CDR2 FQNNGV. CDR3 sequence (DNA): TGTGCCAGCAGCTTGTCCAAGGGCTACGAGCAGTACTTC. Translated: CASSLSKGYEQYF.

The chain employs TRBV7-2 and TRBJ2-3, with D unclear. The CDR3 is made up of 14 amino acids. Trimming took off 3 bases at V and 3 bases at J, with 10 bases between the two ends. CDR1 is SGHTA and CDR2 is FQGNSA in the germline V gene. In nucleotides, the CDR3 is TGTGCCAGCAGCTTTTTAACGAGGACAGATACGCAGTATTTT. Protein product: CASSFLTRTDTQYF.

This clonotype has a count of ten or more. In nucleotides, the CDR3 is TGCGCCAGCAGCCAAGGGGCGGGATTAACCTACAATGAGCAGTTCTTC. Its protein is CASSQGAGLTYNEQFF. The gene calls are TRBV4-3 and TRBJ2-1; TRBD2 might be the D (6 bases). V lost 1 base and J 2 bases, leaving 12 bases between the germline ends. Germline V gives CDR1 LGHNA, CDR2 YSLEER. CDR3 length: 16 residues.

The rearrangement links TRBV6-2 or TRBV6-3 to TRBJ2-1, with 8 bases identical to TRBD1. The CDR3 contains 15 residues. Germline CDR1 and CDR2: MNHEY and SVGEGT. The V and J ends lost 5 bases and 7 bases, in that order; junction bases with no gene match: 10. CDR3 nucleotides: TGTGCCAGCAGTGCAGGGGGCCGCCAGGGGAATGAGCAGTTCTTC. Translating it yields CASSAGGRQGNEQFF.

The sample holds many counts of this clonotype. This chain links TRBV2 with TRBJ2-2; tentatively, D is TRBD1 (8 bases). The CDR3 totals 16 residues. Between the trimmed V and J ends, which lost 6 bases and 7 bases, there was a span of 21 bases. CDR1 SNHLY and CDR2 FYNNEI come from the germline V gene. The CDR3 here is CASRRAQGGWIGELFF. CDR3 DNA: TGTGCCAGCAGGAGAGCACAGGGGGGGTGGATCGGGGAGCTGTTTTTT.

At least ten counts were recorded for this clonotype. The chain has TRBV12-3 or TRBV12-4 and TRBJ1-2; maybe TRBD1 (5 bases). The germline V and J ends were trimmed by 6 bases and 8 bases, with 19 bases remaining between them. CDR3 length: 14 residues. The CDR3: CASSSSDRVGGYTF. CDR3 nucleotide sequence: TGTGCCAGCAGCTCTAGCGACAGAGTGGGCGGCTACACCTTC.

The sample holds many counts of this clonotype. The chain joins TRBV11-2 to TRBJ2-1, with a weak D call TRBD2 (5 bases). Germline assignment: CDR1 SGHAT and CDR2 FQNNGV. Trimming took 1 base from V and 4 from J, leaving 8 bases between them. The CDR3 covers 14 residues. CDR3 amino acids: CASSLGTEYNEQFF. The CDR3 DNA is TGTGCCAGCAGCTTAGGGACTGAGTACAATGAGCAGTTCTTC. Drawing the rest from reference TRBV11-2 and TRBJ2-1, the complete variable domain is EAGVAQSPRYKIIEKRQSVAFWCNPISGHATLYWYQQILGQGPKLLIQFQNNGVVDDSQLPKDRFSAERLKGVDSTLKIQPAKLEDSAVYLCASSLGTEYNEQFFGPGTRLTVL.

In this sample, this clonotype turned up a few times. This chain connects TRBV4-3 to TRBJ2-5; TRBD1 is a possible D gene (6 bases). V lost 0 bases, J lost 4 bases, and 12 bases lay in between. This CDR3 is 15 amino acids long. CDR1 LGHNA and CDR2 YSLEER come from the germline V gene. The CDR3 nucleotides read TGCGCCAGCAGCCAAGATATTGGGACAAGAGAGACCCAGTACTTC. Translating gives CASSQDIGTRETQYF.

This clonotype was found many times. The CDR3 spells CASGPGRTSDQPQHF. For the CDR3, the DNA is TGTGCCAGCGGCCCCGGCAGGACCTCGGATCAGCCCCAGCATTTT. The rearrangement joins TRBV7-8 to TRBJ1-5, with D unresolved. CDR1 is SGHVS, CDR2 FQNEAQ, per germline. V was shortened by 8 bases and J by 5 bases, with 19 bases between the two germline ends. CDR3 length equals 15 residues.

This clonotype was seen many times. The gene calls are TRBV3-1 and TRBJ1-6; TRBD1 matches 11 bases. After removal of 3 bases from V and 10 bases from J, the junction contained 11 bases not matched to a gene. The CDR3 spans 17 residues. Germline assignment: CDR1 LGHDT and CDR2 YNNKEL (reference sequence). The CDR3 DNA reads TGTGCCAGCAGCCACTACCGGGACAGGGGGACCAGCTCACCCCTCCACTTT. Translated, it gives CASSHYRDRGTSSPLHF.

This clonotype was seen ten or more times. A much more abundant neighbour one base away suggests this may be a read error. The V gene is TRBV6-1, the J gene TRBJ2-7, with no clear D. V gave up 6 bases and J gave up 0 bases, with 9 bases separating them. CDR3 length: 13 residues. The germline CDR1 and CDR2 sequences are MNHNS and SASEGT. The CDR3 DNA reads TGTGCCAGCAGCCCGACAATCTCCTACGAGCAGTACTTC. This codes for CASSPTISYEQYF.

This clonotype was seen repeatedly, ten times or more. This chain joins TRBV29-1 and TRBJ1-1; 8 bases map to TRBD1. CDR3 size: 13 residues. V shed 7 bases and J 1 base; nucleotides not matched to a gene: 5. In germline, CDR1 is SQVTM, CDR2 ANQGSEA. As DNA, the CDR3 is TGCAGCGCTCGGACAGGGTCGAACACTGAAGCTTTCTTT. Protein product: CSARTGSNTEAFF.

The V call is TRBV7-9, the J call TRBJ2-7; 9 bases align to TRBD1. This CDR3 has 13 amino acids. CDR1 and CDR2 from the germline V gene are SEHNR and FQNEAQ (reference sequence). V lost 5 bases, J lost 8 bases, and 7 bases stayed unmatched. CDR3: CASSTGQGIQQYF. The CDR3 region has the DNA TGTGCCAGCAGCACGGGACAGGGAATTCAGCAGTACTTC.

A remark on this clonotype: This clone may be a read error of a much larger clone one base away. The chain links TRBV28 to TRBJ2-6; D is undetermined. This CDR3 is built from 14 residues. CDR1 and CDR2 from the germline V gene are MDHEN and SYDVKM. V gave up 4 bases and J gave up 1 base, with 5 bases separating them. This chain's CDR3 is CASSWDSGANVLTF. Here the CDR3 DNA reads TGTGCCAGCAGTTGGGATTCTGGGGCCAACGTCCTGACTTTC.

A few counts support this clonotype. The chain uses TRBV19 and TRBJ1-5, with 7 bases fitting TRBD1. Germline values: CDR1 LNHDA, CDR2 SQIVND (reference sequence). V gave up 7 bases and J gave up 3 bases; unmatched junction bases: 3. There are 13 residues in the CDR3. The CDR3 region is CASTDRANQPQHF. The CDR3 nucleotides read TGTGCCAGTACCGACAGGGCCAATCAGCCCCAGCATTTT.

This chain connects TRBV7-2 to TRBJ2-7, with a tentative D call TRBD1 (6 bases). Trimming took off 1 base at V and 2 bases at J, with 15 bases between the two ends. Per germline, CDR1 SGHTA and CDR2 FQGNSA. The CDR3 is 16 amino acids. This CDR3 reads CASSLGRGQPPYEQYF. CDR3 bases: TGTGCCAGCAGCTTAGGACGAGGACAGCCACCCTACGAGCAGTACTTC.

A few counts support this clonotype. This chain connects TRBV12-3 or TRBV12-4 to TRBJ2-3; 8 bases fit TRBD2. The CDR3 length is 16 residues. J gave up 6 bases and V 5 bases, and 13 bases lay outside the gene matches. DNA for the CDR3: TGTGCCAGCAGTCCATGGGCGGGGGGTTCTGAGGATACGCAGTATTTT. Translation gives CASSPWAGGSEDTQYF.

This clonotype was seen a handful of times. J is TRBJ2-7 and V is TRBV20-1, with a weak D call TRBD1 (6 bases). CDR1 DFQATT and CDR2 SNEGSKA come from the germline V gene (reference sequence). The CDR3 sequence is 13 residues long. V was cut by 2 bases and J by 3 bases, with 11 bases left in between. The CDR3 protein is CSARKDRLYEQYF. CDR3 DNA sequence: TGCAGTGCTAGAAAGGACAGACTCTACGAGCAGTACTTC.